The clone carrying this T cell receptor beta chain was seen ten or more times. The antigen remains unidentified. The record originates from a study of T-cell reconstitution after alpha-beta-depleted transplantation in children. Preparation of the TCRbeta library used unique molecular identifiers. From the PCR reads, TCRdb called clonotypes with MiXCR, one entry per CDR3 protein. Among some 300,000 distinct CDR3 sequences, roughly a tenth were seen once, and the ten largest hold 7.5%. The V segment lost 4 bases and the J segment 1 base; nucleotides outside the gene matches: 2. The CDR3 consists of 15 residues. Looked up from germline, CDR1 is SGHRS and CDR2 is YFSETQ. Study-level findings and limits: At around two months after transplant, the alpha-beta T cells were reportedly derived from several hundred expanded clones that came from non-depleted graft cells. The origin of high day-60 TCRbeta diversity in some patients lay in surviving recipient T cells and thymic progenitors. T-cell counts and diversity at one year post-transplant came mainly from newly produced T cells.

This receptor was taken from a boy younger than two with acute myeloid leukemia, due to receive a stem cell transplant. The chain employs TRBV5-1 and TRBJ2-7, with 13 bases fitting TRBD2. The source was PBMCs, collected before TCRalphabeta/CD19-depleted stem cell transplant. The DNA of the CDR3 is TGCGCCAGCAGCCCACTAGCGGGAGGGTCCTACGAGCAGTACTTC. Residues: CASSPLAGGSYEQYF. Full variable domain (remainder filled in from reference TRBV5-1 and TRBJ2-7): KAGVTQTPRYLIKTRGQQVTLSCSPISGHRSVSWYQQTPGQGLQFLFEYFSETQRNKGNFPGRFSGRQFSNSRSEMNVSTLELGDSALYLCASSPLAGGSYEQYFGPGTRLTVT.